Listed here are 5 T cell receptor beta chains from one sample, sequenced in a study of blood T cell repertoires in COVID-19. Sequenced by immunoSEQ multiplex PCR; TCRdb stores in-frame clones only, minus some. Of 85,000 to 120,000 clones in the sample, about 88% were seen once. Sequencing was carried out using peripheral blood. These receptors all come from a man aged 45 to 65 with active or convalescent COVID-19.

CDR3 sequence reads: CAISEVEGASGNQPQHF. As DNA, the CDR3 is TGTGCCATCAGTGAGGTAGAAGGGGCCAGTGGCAATCAGCCCCAGCATTTT. V and J are TRBV10-3 and TRBJ1-5, with a possible D match to TRBD1 (5 bases). V dropped 2 bases and J dropped 2 bases, with 16 bases sitting between them. This CDR3 is 17 amino acids long. Germline V gene data show CDR1 as ENHRY and CDR2 as SYGVKD.

A note on this clone: Lacking the conserved final phenylalanine or tryptophan, this CDR3 likely reflects a read error. The limits of the CDR3 on the DNA are not certain, so only TCRdb's listed CDR3 is given. The chain links TRBV23-1 to TRBJ2-7; the table assigns TRBD1, which was not confirmed against the DNA. Being an ORF, TRBV23-1 has a function that is uncertain. From its first to its last residue, the CDR3 has 11 amino acids. CDR3 sequence: CASRRAGQGDL.

This clone has just a few counts. V usage is TRBV6-1 and J usage is TRBJ1-1; D possibly corresponds to TRBD1 (5 bases). The CDR3 consists of 13 residues. The V gene lost 1 base and the J gene lost 11 bases, with 14 bases spanning the gap. Germline CDR1 MNHNS, CDR2 SASEGT. As DNA, the CDR3 is TGTGCCAGCAGTGAAGGGGGCGGATTTGGCGCTTTCTTT. Its protein product is CASSEGGGFGAFF.

In this sample, this clone turned up once. This sequence joins TRBV19 and TRBJ2-1, with D possibly TRBD2 on 7 matching bases. With 3 bases removed from V and 6 bases from J, the gap between germline ends came to 15 bases. CDR1 is LNHDA and CDR2 is SQIVND in the germline V gene (reference sequence). The CDR3 sequence is 15 residues long. CDR3 protein: CASSIGGASGNEQFF. The CDR3 coding sequence is TGTGCCAGTAGTATTGGGGGGGCCTCGGGCAATGAGCAGTTCTTC.

The V and J genes are TRBV2 and TRBJ1-6; D is unresolved. Germline V gives CDR1 SNHLY, CDR2 FYNNEI. CDR3 length: 15 residues. Trimming pared 6 bases from V and 0 bases from J, leaving 9 bases between. The CDR3: CASRDGSSYNSPLHF. The CDR3 DNA is TGTGCCAGCAGAGACGGGAGCTCCTATAATTCACCCCTCCACTTT. The whole variable domain, remainder taken from reference TRBV2 and TRBJ1-6, is EPEVTQTPSHQVTQMGQEVILRCVPISNHLYFYWYRQILGQKVEFLVSFYNNEISEKSEIFDDQFSVERPDGSNFTLKIRSTKLEDSAMYFCASRDGSSYNSPLHFGNGTRLTVT.